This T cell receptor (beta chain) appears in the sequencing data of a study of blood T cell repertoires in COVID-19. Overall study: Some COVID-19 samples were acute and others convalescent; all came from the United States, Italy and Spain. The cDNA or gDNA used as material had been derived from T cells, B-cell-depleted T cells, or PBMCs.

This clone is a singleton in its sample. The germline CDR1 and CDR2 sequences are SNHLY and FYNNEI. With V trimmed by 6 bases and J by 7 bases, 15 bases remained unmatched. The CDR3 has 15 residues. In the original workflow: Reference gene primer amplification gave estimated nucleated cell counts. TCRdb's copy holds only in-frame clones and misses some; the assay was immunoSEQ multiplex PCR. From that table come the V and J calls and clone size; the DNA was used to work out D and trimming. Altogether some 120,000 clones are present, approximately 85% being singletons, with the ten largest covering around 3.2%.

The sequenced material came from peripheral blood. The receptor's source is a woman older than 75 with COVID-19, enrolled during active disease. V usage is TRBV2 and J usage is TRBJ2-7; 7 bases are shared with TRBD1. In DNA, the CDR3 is TGTGCCAGCAGGAGAGGGACAGAAAACTTGGGGGAGCAGTACTTC. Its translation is CASRRGTENLGEQYF.